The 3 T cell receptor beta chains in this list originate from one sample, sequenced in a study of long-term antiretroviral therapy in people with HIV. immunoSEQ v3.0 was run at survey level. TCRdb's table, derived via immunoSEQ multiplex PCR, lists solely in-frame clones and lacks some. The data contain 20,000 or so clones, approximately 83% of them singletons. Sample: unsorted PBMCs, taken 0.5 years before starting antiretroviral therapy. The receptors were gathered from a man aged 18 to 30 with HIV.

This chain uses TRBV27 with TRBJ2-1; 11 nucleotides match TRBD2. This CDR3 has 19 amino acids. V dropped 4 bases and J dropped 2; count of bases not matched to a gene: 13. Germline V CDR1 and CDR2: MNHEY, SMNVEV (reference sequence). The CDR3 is CASSYFLAGGLGPYNEQFF. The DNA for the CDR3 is TGTGCCAGCAGTTATTTCCTAGCGGGAGGCCTGGGTCCCTACAATGAGCAGTTCTTC.

The CDR3 DNA reads as TGCGCCAGCAGCCAAGAGGGCGGGGGGGCCAGAAATACGCAGTATTTT. Protein product: CASSQEGGGARNTQYF. This chain uses TRBV4-1 with TRBJ2-3, with 9 bases that match TRBD2. Trimming took 0 bases from V and 7 from J; bases not matched to a gene: 8. This CDR3 contains 16 residues. In germline, CDR1 is MGHRA, CDR2 YSYEKL.

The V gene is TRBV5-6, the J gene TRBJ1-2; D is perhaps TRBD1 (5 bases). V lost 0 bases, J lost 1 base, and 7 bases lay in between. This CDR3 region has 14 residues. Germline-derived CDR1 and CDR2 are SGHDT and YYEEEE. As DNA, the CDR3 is TGTGCCAGCAGCTTGGGACAGATTAACTATGGCTACACCTTC. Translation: CASSLGQINYGYTF.